Reported below is one T cell receptor beta chain. Its recognized antigen is unknown. Base qualities are not recorded, but no much larger clone differs from it by a single base. The cohort was made up of approximately 670 healthy bone marrow donors. All cohort members were sampled while nominally healthy, although unrecorded immune exposures were likely present. The donor tested CMV seronegative and was one of the 352 seronegative cohort members. Every donor gave a peripheral blood sample, and the peripheral blood mononuclear cells from that sample were used for TCR beta sequencing. Genomic DNA was extracted from the blood cell samples with the Qiagen DNeasy Blood Extraction Kit. This entry comes from a study of cytomegalovirus exposure and HLA in healthy donors (dated by TCRdb to 2017 to 2019). As for the study more broadly: An earlier analysis of several hundred of the donors reported about 290 Gb of sequence data and about 100 million unique TCR beta sequences from some 180 million T cells. High-throughput TCR immunosequencing, statistical association of individual TCRs with disease status, and machine learning were combined to predict cytomegalovirus infection status. Using immunosequencing, the study profiled T cell repertoires from 500 to 800 subjects and related those repertoires to cytomegalovirus serostatus. Donor age, sex, ethnicity and CMV serostatus were compiled alongside the repertoire data. HLA typing included class I and class II loci at four-digit resolution. Roughly 5 DR-DQ haplotypes were handled as single units for association and clustering, since linkage in the cohort was strong. Along with the approximately 700-subject first cohort, a separate validation cohort of roughly 110 different subjects was used. To study patterns of TCR occurrence, a later analysis re-analyzed previously published TCR beta repertoires from under 750 donors and added high-resolution HLA genotyping. A later genetic analysis took genome-wide SNP genotypes for about three fifths of the 666 donors and used that subset as a discovery cohort. The later analysis used no new phenotypic data to find candidate immune exposures, relying instead on TCR beta sequences and their occurrence across donors. Of the 350 to 450 genotyped donors, roughly 76% were placed in the genetic ancestry cluster associated with self-reported Caucasian donors. An earlier analysis of 450 to 750 of the donors used high-throughput TCR beta sequencing to judge whether each TCR beta V gene segment behaved as functional or pseudogenic. Typing coverage differed by locus: A, B, C, DRB1 and DQB1 were typed in roughly 629-630 donors, DQA1 in 522, DPA1 in nearly 610, and DPB1 in roughly 450. An early release that covered fewer than 800 HLA-typed donors contained about 300 gigabases of sequencing data and 65 million to 100 million unique TCR sequences. Among 350 to 400 genotyped donors of the cohort, an average of approximately 240,000 unique TCR beta nucleotide sequences were sequenced per donor, around 20% of them non-productive. The study aimed to test whether cataloging public T cell receptors could reveal signatures of past pathogen exposure. Every repertoire in the discovery cohort had been generated on one and the same sequencing platform.

The library was produced with the immunoSEQ multiplex PCR assay. A mixture of 60 forward primers for TCR Vbeta segments and 13 reverse primers for TCR Jbeta segments was used in the multiplex PCR. A multiplex PCR assay on genomic DNA amplified the CDR3 region of rearranged TCR beta genes. The Illumina HiSeq System was used to sequence the amplified TCR beta libraries as 87-base-pair reads. The original methods were these. In a later analysis, some 80 million unique TCR beta chains were counted across the approximately 640 repertoires, and roughly 11 million of these chains were shared by at least two donors. A nearest-neighbor algorithm error-corrected the raw reads and collapsed the reads into unique sequences, merging closely related sequences to remove PCR and sequencing errors. V, D and J gene segments were assigned by aligning CDR3 sequences to IMGT reference sequences. For a sequence to be retained, a match of at least six nucleotides to both a V gene segment and a J gene segment was required. A rearrangement counted as productive if the CDR3 had no stop codons and remained in frame with V and J, and every other rearrangement counted as non-productive. Following IMGT convention, CDR3 was defined as the stretch from the second conserved V-encoded cysteine to the conserved J-encoded phenylalanine. The earlier analysis of 587 of the donors excluded sequences that lacked an unambiguous match to a single V gene segment. An earlier analysis of 550 to 650 of the donors classified V segments as functional when productive rearrangements were above 56.7% and as segregating when the standard deviation between donors was above 5%. A statistical classification framework was built for diagnosing cytomegalovirus status from the catalog of TCR beta chain sequences. In a later analysis, V and J genes were assigned by comparing TCR nucleotide sequences against IMGT/GENE-DB human TR gene sequences. Using the TCRdist pipeline, a later analysis assigned CDR3 sequences along with most-parsimonious VDJ recombination scenarios. In a later analysis, each TCR beta chain was defined by its CDR3 amino acid sequence together with its V-gene family, and reads without a unique V-gene family were excluded. As a way to deal with suspected cross-contamination and a sequencing artifact, a later analysis dropped roughly 620 nucleotide sequences that were highly shared and had low generation probability. A later analysis calculated a clonal expansion index for each public chain from normalized within-repertoire ranks of inferred template counts. A later analysis computed generation probabilities with a VDJ recombination model fitted to out-of-frame rearrangements, and checked the results against IGoR. In a later analysis, TCR-TCR, TCR-HLA and TCR-CMV co-occurrence was scored with hypergeometric tests, and a repertoire-size bias correction was applied to TCR pairs. A later analysis estimated false discovery rates by permuting HLA or CMV assignments 20 times. In a later analysis, co-occurring TCRs were grouped using DBSCAN, with TCRdist sequence similarity added in when clustering inside HLA-allele-positive subsets. Repertoires with fewer than 30,000 or more than 120,000 public chains were left out of co-occurrence clustering, as were a handful of repertoires with anomalous nucleotide sharing. Entries here come from immuneACCESS through TCRdb and include only in-frame sequences with V and J called. Some clones fail to appear in such tables; in the studies checked, an unresolved V gene covers under half of the shortfall, and the cause of the remainder is unknown. V and J calls and clone size follow that table, whereas D and trimming were derived from the DNA. This sample lists some 130,000 clones; roughly 88% were detected once. Of the sample, 1.5% to 2% falls within the top ten clones.

The full study reports these points: The cohort was sequenced for TCR beta chains only, and without alpha or paired-chain data the features that could be detected were limited. According to a later analysis, parvovirus B19, influenza, CMV and Epstein-Barr virus appeared linked to several top co-occurrence clusters. Immune exposure information for the cohort was limited to CMV serostatus. Because counts were too low, seventeen rarely observed V segments, including chromosome 9 orphons, were excluded from the earlier analysis of roughly 580 of the donors. V-gene and J-gene trimming of TCR beta chains was associated with a missense DCLRE1C variant in a later genetic analysis, and the association was replicated in an independent cohort. The authors suggested that the approach could potentially be generalized to other disease states and immunological phenotypes. The presence/absence analyses assumed that sequencing depth was roughly uniform across donors, and that assumption may not be true. A group of highly shared sequence variants was considered likely to be a technical artifact of the sequencing pipeline. Strong co-occurrence of HLA alleles, especially DR and DQ, made assigning TCR associations to individual alleles difficult. Cytomegalovirus status was reported to be diagnosed by the classifier with high specificity and sensitivity in both the original and validation cohorts. Three of the identified cytomegalovirus-associated TCR beta chains were confirmed in vitro to be specific for cytomegalovirus antigens. In a later genetic analysis, fewer N-insertions in productive TCRs were reported among donors in an Asian-associated ancestry cluster than the approximately 710-donor mean. A further reported finding was that TCR beta sequences accurately predicted the HLA-A and HLA-B alleles for most subjects in the first cohort. Linkage disequilibrium might explain the correlated functional status among segregating V segments, but an unknown experimental factor could not be excluded. A later analysis found that TCR association rates varied across HLA loci, with DRB1 alleles showing the most associated TCRs and HLA-C alleles the fewest. Specific HLA alleles were associated with 15,000 to 20,000 TCR beta sequences at a false discovery rate of 0.05 in a later analysis. In a later analysis, HLA-associated TCR beta chains showed more clonal expansion and lower generation probabilities than non-associated chains that were equally common. An earlier analysis of around 540 of the donors showed that most TCR beta V segments appeared in productive rearrangements either about 90% or about 30% of the time, which broadly matched IMGT annotations. Most CMV-associated TCR beta chains appeared to be HLA-restricted in a later analysis, and the HLA associations seemed to be driven largely by CMV exposure. HLA typing was unavailable for some donors at each locus, so association tests used only the typed subset. A total of 150 or so TCR beta chains were listed by the study as associated with cytomegalovirus. Most TCR sequences were seen in very few donors, while some public TCRs were found in many individuals. The 87-base-pair reads could not distinguish some IMGT-functional V segments, including TRBV6-2 and TRBV6-3, so those segments were excluded.

The germline V gene (reference sequence) supplies CDR1 SGHNT and CDR2 YYREEE. The CDR3 goes from the cysteine to the phenylalanine over 14 residues. Only CDR3 DNA is held: 42 bases, read in frame from base 1. V is clipped by 4 bases and J by 1 base, and the sequence between their germline boundaries is 11 bases long. This chain is built from TRBV5-4 and TRBJ2-5; a tentative D match to TRBD2 spans 6 bases. The clonotype originates from a boy between 10 and 17 years old in good health and CMV-seronegative. The source material was PBMCs. The sequenced DNA is TGTGCCAGCAGCCCGGGAGACCTCCAAGAGACCCAGTACTTC. It is translated as CASSPGDLQETQYF.